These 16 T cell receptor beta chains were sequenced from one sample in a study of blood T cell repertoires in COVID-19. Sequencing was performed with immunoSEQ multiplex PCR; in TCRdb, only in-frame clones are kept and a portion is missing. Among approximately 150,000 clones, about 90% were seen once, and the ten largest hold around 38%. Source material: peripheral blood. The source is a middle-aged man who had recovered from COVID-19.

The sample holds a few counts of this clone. CDR3 sequence reads: CASSYSSGAGQPQHF. CDR3 coding DNA: TGTGCCAGCAGTTATTCGTCAGGGGCCGGTCAGCCCCAGCATTTT. V and J are TRBV6-2 or TRBV6-3 and TRBJ1-5, with TRBD1 as a possible D gene (6 bases). The CDR3 spans 15 residues. Germline lookup yields CDR1 MNHEY and CDR2 SVGEGT. The V end lost 3 bases, the J end lost 6 bases, and 15 bases lay between the germline ends.

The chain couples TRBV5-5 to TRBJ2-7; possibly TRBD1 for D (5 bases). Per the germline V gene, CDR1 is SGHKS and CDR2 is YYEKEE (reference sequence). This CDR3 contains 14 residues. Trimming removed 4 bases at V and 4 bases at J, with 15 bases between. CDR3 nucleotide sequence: TGTGCCAGCAGCAGGCAGGGTAATGTGTACGAGCAGTACTTC. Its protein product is CASSRQGNVYEQYF.

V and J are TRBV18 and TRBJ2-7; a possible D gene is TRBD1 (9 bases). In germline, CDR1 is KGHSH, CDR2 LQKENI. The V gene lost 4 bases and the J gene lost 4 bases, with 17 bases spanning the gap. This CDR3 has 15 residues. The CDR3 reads CASSLAGQGLYEQYF. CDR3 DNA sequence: TGTGCCAGCTCACTAGCGGGACAGGGCCTATACGAGCAGTACTTC.

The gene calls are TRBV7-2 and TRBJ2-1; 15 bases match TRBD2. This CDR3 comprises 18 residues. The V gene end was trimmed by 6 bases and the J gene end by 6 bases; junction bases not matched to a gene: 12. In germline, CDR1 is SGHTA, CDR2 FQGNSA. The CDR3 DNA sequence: TGTGCCAGCAGAGATACAGGGACTAGCGGGGGGTCTCCCAATGAGCAGTTCTTC. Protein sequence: CASRDTGTSGGSPNEQFF.

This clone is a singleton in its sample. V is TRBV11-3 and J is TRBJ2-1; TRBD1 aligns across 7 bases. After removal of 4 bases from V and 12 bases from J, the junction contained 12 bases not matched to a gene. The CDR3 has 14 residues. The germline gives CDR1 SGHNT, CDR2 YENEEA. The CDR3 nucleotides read TGTGCCAGCAGCTATCGTGACAGGGCGGTGCTGCAGTTCTTC. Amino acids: CASSYRDRAVLQFF.

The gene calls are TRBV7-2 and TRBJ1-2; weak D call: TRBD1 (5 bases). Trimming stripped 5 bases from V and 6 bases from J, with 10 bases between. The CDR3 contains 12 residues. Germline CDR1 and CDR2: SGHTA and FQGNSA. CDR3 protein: CASSETVNGYTF. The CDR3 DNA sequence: TGTGCCAGCAGCGAGACAGTCAATGGCTACACCTTC.

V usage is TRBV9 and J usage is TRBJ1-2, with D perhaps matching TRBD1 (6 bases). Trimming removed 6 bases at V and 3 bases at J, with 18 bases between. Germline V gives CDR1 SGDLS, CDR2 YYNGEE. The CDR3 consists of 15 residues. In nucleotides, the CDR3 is TGTGCCAGCACCCGACAAGGGGGGGGACACTATGGCTACACCTTC. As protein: CASTRQGGGHYGYTF.

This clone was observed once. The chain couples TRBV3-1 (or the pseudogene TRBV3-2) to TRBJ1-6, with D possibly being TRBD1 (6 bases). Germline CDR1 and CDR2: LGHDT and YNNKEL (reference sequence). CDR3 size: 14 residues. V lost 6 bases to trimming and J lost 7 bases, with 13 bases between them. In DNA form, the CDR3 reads TGTGCCAGCAGGGTAAGACAGGCAAATTCACCCCTCCACTTT. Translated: CASRVRQANSPLHF.

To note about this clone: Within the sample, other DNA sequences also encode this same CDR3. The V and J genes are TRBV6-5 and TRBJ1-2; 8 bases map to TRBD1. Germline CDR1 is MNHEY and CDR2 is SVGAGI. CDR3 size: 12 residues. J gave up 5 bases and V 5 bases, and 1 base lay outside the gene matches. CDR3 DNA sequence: TGTGCCAGCAGTACAGGGGGATATGGCTACACCTTC. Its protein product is CASSTGGYGYTF.

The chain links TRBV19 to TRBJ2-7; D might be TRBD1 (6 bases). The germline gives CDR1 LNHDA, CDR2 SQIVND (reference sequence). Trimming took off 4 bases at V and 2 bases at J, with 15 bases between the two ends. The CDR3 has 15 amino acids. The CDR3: CASSKQGWATYEQYF. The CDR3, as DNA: TGTGCCAGTAGTAAACAGGGATGGGCTACCTACGAGCAGTACTTC.

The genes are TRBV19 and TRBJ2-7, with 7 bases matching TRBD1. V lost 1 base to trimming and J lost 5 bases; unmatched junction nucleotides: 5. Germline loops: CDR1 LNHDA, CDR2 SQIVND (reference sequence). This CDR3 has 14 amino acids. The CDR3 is CASSIATGNHEQYF. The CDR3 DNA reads TGTGCCAGTAGTATAGCGACAGGGAACCACGAGCAGTACTTC.

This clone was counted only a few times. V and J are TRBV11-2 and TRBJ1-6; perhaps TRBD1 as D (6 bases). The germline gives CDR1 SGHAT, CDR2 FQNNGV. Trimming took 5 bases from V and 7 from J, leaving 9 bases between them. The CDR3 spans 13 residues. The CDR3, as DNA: TGTGCCAGCAGCGGGGGCCCAAATTCACCCCTCCACTTT. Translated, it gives CASSGGPNSPLHF.

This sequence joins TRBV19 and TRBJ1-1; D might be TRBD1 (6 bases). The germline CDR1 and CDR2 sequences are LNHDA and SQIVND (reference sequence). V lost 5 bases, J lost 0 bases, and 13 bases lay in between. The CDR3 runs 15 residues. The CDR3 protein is CASSVFGTMNTEAFF. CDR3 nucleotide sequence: TGTGCCAGTAGTGTTTTCGGGACAATGAACACTGAAGCTTTCTTT.

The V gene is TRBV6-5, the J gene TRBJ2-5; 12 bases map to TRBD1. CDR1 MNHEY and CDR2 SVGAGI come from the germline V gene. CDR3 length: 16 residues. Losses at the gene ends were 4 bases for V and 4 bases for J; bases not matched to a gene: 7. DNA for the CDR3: TGTGCCAGCAGTTCCGGGGGACAGGGGGCTTTAGAGACCCAGTACTTC. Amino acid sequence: CASSSGGQGALETQYF.

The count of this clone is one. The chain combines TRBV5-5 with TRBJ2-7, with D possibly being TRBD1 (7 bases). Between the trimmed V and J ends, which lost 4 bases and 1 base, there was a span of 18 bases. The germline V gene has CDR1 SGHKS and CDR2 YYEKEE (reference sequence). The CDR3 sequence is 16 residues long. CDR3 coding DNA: TGTGCCAGCAGCGCGCGCAGGGGGGATTATTCCTACGAGCAGTACTTC. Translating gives CASSARRGDYSYEQYF.

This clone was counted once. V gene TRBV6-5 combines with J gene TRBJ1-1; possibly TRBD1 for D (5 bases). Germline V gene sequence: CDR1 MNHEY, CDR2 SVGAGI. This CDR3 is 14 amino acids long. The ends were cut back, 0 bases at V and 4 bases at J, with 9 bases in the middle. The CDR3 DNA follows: TGTGCCAGCAGTTACTCGATAGGGGCCACTGAAGCTTTCTTT. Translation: CASSYSIGATEAFF.